This is a list of T cell receptor beta chains from one sample in a study of naive and memory T cell subsets. TCRdb independently ran MiXCR on the UMI-ligation and nested PCR reads; one entry per CDR3 protein. This sample has about 140,000 distinct CDR3 sequences, with under 25% found just once. The sample taken for sequencing was naive CD8+ T cells from blood. These receptors all stem from a human donor in good health. Each CDR3 is given with its conserved first and last residue. A D gene is named only where the DNA matches it firmly. Clone size is given for some rows only: seen once, a few or many times, or a class if the clone is expanded.

V gene,clone size,D gene,J gene,CDR3 protein,CDR3 DNA
TRBV28,few,TRBD1,TRBJ2-7,CASSLGDSVSYEQYF,TGTGCCAGCAGTTTAGGGGACAGCGTTTCCTACGAGCAGTACTTC
TRBV29-1,few,NA,TRBJ2-1,CSVEDLWNEQFF,TGCAGCGTTGAAGATCTATGGAATGAGCAGTTCTTC
TRBV6-5,NA,NA,TRBJ1-1,CASTSGGWTEAFF,TGTGCCAGCACCTCCGGCGGGTGGACTGAAGCTTTCTTT
TRBV10-3,NA,TRBD2,TRBJ2-1,CAVLAGEGYEQFF,TGTGCCGTCTTAGCGGGAGAAGGATATGAGCAGTTCTTC
TRBV7-3,NA,NA,TRBJ2-1,CASSLSPGEEYNEQFF,TGTGCCAGCAGCTTATCCCCGGGAGAGGAATACAATGAGCAGTTCTTC
TRBV24-1,NA,NA,TRBJ2-3,CATSEVTGTDTQYF,TGTGCCACCAGTGAAGTGACAGGCACAGATACGCAGTATTTT
TRBV6-2/TRBV6-3,few,TRBD2,TRBJ2-1,CASTSGNNEQFF,TGTGCCAGCACTAGCGGGAACAATGAGCAGTTCTTC
TRBV28,NA,NA,TRBJ1-1,CASSQHRNTEAFF,TGTGCCAGCAGTCAACACAGGAACACTGAAGCTTTCTTT
TRBV6-5,many,TRBD1,TRBJ1-2,CASSYGQGMNYGYTF,TGTGCCAGCAGTTACGGACAGGGAATGAACTATGGCTACACCTTC
TRBV27,NA,NA,TRBJ2-2,CASSEGMNTGELFF,TGTGCCAGCAGTGAGGGAATGAACACCGGGGAGCTGTTTTTT
TRBV6-5,few,TRBD2,TRBJ2-3,CASSQEMTSGNLDTQYF,TGTGCCAGCAGCCAGGAGATGACTAGCGGGAATTTGGATACGCAGTATTTT
TRBV25-1,NA,NA,TRBJ2-5,CASSESEAGGETQYF,TGTGCCAGCAGTGAATCTGAAGCGGGTGGGGAGACCCAGTACTTC
TRBV28,NA,NA,TRBJ2-1,CASSLQDRTGNEQFF,TGTGCCAGCAGTCTTCAGGACAGAACGGGCAATGAGCAGTTCTTC
TRBV27,few,NA,TRBJ1-6,CASSYGGTDSPLHF,TGTGCCAGCAGTTACGGGGGGACTGATTCACCCCTCCACTTT
TRBV13,few,TRBD2,TRBJ2-1,CASSAPTSPNEQFF,TGTGCCAGCAGCGCGCCGACTAGCCCCAATGAGCAGTTCTTC
TRBV28,NA,TRBD1,TRBJ2-7,CASSQTGGIKYF,TGTGCCAGCAGTCAAACAGGGGGTATAAAGTACTTC
TRBV6-6,NA,NA,TRBJ1-2,CASSETPFYGYTF,TGTGCCAGCAGTGAGACCCCCTTCTATGGCTACACCTTC
TRBV15,few,NA,TRBJ2-2,CATSRDPNTGELFF,TGTGCCACCAGCAGAGACCCGAACACCGGGGAGCTGTTTTTT
TRBV12-3/TRBV12-4,NA,NA,TRBJ1-1,CASSFRGGRTEAFF,TGTGCCAGCAGTTTTCGCGGGGGTCGGACTGAAGCTTTCTTT
TRBV29-1,many,NA,TRBJ2-7,CSVEDSYRPEQYF,TGCAGCGTTGAAGATTCGTACAGGCCCGAGCAGTACTTC
TRBV5-6,NA,NA,TRBJ2-3,CASSFGGHPDTQYF,TGTGCCAGCAGCTTTGGGGGACATCCAGATACGCAGTATTTT
TRBV6-5,NA,NA,TRBJ2-1,CASRRLPSEQFF,TGTGCCAGCAGAAGACTACCGAGTGAGCAGTTCTTC
TRBV14,NA,NA,TRBJ2-5,CASSGDFQPPRAQETQYF,TGTGCCAGCAGCGGGGACTTCCAACCCCCGAGGGCCCAAGAGACCCAGTACTTC
TRBV9,NA,NA,TRBJ2-1,CASSGRDRYNEQFF,TGTGCCAGCAGCGGGCGGGATCGGTACAATGAGCAGTTCTTC
TRBV4-1,few,NA,TRBJ2-7,CASSPQNAPNEQYF,TGCGCCAGCAGTCCACAAAACGCCCCTAACGAGCAGTACTTC
TRBV18,few,NA,TRBJ2-7,CASSPGHSYEQYF,TGTGCCAGCTCACCGGGACACTCCTACGAGCAGTACTTC
TRBV28,few,NA,TRBJ2-1,CASSLLAEQFF,TGTGCCAGCAGTTTACTAGCGGAGCAGTTCTTC
TRBV12-3/TRBV12-4,NA,NA,TRBJ1-5,CASSDMSNQPQHF,TGTGCCAGCAGTGATATGAGCAATCAGCCCCAGCATTTT
TRBV27,NA,TRBD2,TRBJ2-3,CASSLSDGRLDTQYF,TGTGCCAGCAGTTTATCGGACGGGAGGTTAGATACGCAGTATTTT
TRBV28,NA,NA,TRBJ2-1,CASSFRLASYNEQFF,TGTGCCAGCAGTTTTAGGCTAGCGAGTTACAATGAGCAGTTCTTC
TRBV20-1,NA,TRBD2,TRBJ2-7,CSAPRLAGVSYEQYF,TGCAGTGCTCCCCGACTAGCGGGAGTGTCCTACGAGCAGTACTTC